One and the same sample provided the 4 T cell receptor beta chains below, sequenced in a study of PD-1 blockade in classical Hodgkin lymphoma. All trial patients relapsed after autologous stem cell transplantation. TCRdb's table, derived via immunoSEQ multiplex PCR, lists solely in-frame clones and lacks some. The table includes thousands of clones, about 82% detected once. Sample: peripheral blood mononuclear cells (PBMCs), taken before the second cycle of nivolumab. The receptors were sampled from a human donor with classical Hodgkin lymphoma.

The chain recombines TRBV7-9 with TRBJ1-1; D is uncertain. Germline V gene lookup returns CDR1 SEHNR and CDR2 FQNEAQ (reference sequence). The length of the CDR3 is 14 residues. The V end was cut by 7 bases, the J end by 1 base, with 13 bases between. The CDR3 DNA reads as TGTGCCAGCACCCCCTTAGCCTCGAACACTGAAGCTTTCTTT. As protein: CASTPLASNTEAFF.

DNA for the CDR3: TGTGCCAGCTCACCTCAGGGACCAACCGGGAATTACGAGCAGTACGTC. The encoded protein is CASSPQGPTGNYEQYV. This chain joins TRBV18 and TRBJ2-7; perhaps D is TRBD1 or TRBD2 (5 bases each). Per germline, CDR1 KGHSH and CDR2 LQKENI. The CDR3 runs to 16 residues. V shed 3 bases and J shed 4 bases, with 19 bases lying between them.

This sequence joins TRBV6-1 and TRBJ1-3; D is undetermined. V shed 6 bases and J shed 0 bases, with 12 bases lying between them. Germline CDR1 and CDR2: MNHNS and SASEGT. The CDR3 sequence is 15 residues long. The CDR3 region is CASSQSKSSGNTIYF. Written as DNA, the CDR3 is TGTGCCAGCAGCCAAAGTAAGAGCTCTGGAAACACCATATATTTT.

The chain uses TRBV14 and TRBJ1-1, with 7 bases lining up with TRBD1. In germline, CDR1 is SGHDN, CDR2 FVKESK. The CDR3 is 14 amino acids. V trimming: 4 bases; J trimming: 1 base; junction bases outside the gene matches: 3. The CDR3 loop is CASSLWTGNTEAFF. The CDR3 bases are TGTGCCAGCAGCCTGTGGACAGGGAACACTGAAGCTTTCTTT.